The clone carrying this T cell receptor (beta chain) was observed a handful of times. What it recognizes is unknown. The data stem from a study of regulatory T cells in long-lasting Graves disease. Looked up from germline, CDR1 is SGHVS and CDR2 is FQNEAQ. This CDR3 contains 19 residues. The V and J ends lost 0 bases and 5 bases, in that order; junction bases with no gene match: 15. Assembly of TCR beta libraries relied on iRepertoire HTBI primers together with Arm-PCR of CDR3 regions. One entry per CDR3 protein, called by TCRdb with MiXCR from the multiplex PCR reads. The sample yields about 540,000 distinct CDR3 sequences, approximately 12% seen once. The time point: newly diagnosed GD, antithyroid drugs for less than 3 months. TCR sequences were obtained from RNA taken from PBMCs. Study results and caveats: There was favoring of TRBV28, TRBJ1-2 and TRBJ2-5 in persistent disease.

These records were also assigned to another study, of T cells in Graves' hyperthyroidism and ophthalmopathy. That work adds: Stable Graves' hyperthyroidism denoted no ophthalmopathy progression over 18 months. Diagnostic assessment was based on clinical symptoms, serum thyroxine and TRAb, thyroid ultrasound and orbital computed tomography.

This TCR was recovered from a man younger than 45 with Graves disease. This sample comprised peripheral blood mononuclear cells (PBMCs), obtained at new diagnosis, from a patient treated with antithyroid drugs. The chain couples TRBV7-8 to TRBJ2-1; 8 bases match TRBD2. CDR3 loop: CASSLAGSLAGKPNNEQFF. The CDR3 region has the DNA TGTGCCAGCAGCTTAGCGGGCTCATTAGCGGGAAAACCGAACAATGAGCAGTTCTTC.